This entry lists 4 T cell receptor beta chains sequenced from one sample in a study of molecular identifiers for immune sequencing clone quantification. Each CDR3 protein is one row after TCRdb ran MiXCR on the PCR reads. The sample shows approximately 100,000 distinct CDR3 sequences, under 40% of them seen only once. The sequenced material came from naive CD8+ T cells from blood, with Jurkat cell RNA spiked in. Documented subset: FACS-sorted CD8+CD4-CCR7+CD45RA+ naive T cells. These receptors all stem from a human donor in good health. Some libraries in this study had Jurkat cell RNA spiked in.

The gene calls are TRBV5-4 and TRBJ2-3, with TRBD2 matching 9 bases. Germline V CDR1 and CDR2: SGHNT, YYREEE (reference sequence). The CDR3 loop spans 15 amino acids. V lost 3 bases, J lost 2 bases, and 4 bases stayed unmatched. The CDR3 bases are TGTGCCAGCAGCTGGGGCGGGAGGGTCACAGATACGCAGTATTTT. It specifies CASSWGGRVTDTQYF.

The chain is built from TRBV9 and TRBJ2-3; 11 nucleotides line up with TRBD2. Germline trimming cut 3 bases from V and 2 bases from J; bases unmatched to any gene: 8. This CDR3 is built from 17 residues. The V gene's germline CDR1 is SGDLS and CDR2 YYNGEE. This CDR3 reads CASSGSLAGGLTDTQYF. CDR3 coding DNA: TGTGCCAGCAGCGGGTCCCTAGCGGGAGGCCTCACAGATACGCAGTATTTT.

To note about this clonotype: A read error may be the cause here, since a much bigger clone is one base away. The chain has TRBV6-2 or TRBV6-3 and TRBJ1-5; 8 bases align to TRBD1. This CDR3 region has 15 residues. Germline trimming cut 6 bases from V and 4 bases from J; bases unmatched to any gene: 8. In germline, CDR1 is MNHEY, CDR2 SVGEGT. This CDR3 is CASRLTGEVNQPQHF. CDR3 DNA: TGTGCCAGCAGATTGACAGGGGAGGTGAATCAGCCCCAGCATTTT.

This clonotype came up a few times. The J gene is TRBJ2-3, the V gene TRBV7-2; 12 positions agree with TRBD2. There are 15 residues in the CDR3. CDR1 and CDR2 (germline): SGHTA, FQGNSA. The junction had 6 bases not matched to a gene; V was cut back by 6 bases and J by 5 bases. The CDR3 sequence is CASRETSGSRDTQYF. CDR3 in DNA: TGTGCCAGCAGGGAGACTAGCGGGAGTCGAGATACGCAGTATTTT.